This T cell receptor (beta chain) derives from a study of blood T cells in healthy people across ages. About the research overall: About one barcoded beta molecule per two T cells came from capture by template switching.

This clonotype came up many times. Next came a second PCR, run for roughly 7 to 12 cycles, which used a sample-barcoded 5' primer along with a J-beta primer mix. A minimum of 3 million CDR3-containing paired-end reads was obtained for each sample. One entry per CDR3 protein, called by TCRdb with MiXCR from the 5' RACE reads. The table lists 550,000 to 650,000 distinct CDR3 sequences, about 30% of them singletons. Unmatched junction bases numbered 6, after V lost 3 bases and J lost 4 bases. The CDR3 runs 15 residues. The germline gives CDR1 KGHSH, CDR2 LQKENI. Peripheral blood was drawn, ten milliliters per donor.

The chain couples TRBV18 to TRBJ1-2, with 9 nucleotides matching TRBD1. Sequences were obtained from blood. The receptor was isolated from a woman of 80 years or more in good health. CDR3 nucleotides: TGTGCCAGCTCACCTGGACAGGGGAAATCCTATGGCTACACCTTC. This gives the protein CASSPGQGKSYGYTF.